Each of the 12 T cell receptor beta chains below was sequenced from the same sample in a study of tumor-infiltrating lymphocytes in primary liver carcinoma. Blood RNA originated from unsorted whole blood, with germline DNA additionally extracted. A constant-region primer primed TCR beta cDNA synthesis from about 550 ng of total RNA. Employing slightly modified ARM-PCR, three nested multiplex PCR rounds were run, and these gave rise to the TCR beta libraries. The opening two PCR rounds, around 10 cycles each, paired TRBV1-TRBV30 forward primers with a C-beta reverse primer. TCRdb passed the multiplex PCR reads through MiXCR, listing each CDR3 protein once. The sample lists 300,000 to 350,000 distinct CDR3 sequences, roughly two thirds occurring once. The sample consisted of peripheral blood. The receptors derive from a man between 35 and 55 years old with primary liver carcinoma and hepatitis B virus infection.

The genes are TRBV6-6 and TRBJ1-2; D is unclear. The V gene's germline CDR1 is MNHNY and CDR2 SVGAGI (reference sequence). There are 16 residues in the CDR3. V was trimmed by 6 bases and J by 5 bases, leaving 22 bases between them. CDR3 loop: CASSEGPAGGGYGYTF. CDR3 sequence (DNA): TGTGCCAGCAGCGAAGGTCCGGCCGGAGGAGGATATGGCTACACCTTC.

CDR3 protein: CASSLKVNANTGGLFF. Written as DNA, the CDR3 is TGTGCCAGCAGCTTAAAGGTTAATGCGAACACCGGGGGGTTGTTTTTT. The J gene is TRBJ2-2, the V gene TRBV11-2; TRBD2 matches 7 bases. The germline CDR1 and CDR2 sequences are SGHAT and FQNNGV. V lost 2 bases, J lost 15 bases, and 18 bases stayed unmatched. The CDR3 runs 16 residues.

This clonotype was found many times. The chain recombines TRBV12-3 or TRBV12-4 with TRBJ2-1, with D unclear. The CDR3 extends over 11 amino acids. Trimming shortened V by 6 bases and J by 8 bases, and 8 bases separated the two germline ends. In nucleotides, the CDR3 is TGTGCCAGCAGCGTTTCCTATGAGCAGTTCTTC. Translation gives CASSVSYEQFF.

J is TRBJ2-5 and V is TRBV5-1; D gene ambiguous. CDR3 length: 13 residues. Germline V gene sequence: CDR1 SGHRS, CDR2 YFSETQ. V dropped 3 bases and J dropped 5 bases, with 11 bases sitting between them. The CDR3: CASSYRSQETQYF. CDR3 bases: TGCGCCAGCAGCTACCGGAGTCAGGAGACCCAGTACTTC.

In its sample, this clonotype was seen many times. The chain has TRBV10-1 and TRBJ2-1, with D maybe TRBD1 (6 bases). This CDR3 has 12 residues. Trimming pared 5 bases from V and 10 bases from J, leaving 12 bases between. Germline V lookup: CDR1 WNHNN, CDR2 SYGVQD (reference sequence). The CDR3 nucleotides are TGCGCCAGCAGTCAACAGGGAAGAGAGCAGTTCTTC. Encoded protein: CASSQQGREQFF.

About this clonotype itself: With a much larger clone just one base away, this may be a read error. This chain joins TRBV10-3 and TRBJ1-5; D uncertain. The V gene lost 7 bases and the J gene lost 0 bases, with 19 bases spanning the gap. Germline V gives CDR1 ENHRY, CDR2 SYGVKD. CDR3 length equals 17 residues. The CDR3, as DNA: TGTGCCATCAATGATATTGGGAGCGGTTTTAGCAATCAGCCCCAGCATTTT. It yields the protein CAINDIGSGFSNQPQHF.

Notes on this clonotype: A read error may produce the germline difference seen at one junction end. The V call is TRBV5-1, the J call TRBJ2-7; 14 nucleotides match TRBD2. This CDR3 is built from 15 residues. In germline, CDR1 is SGHRS, CDR2 YFSETQ. The CDR3 protein is CASSVGTSGSPELYF. In DNA, the CDR3 is TGCGCCAGCAGCGTGGGGACTAGCGGGAGCCCCGAGCTGTACTTC.

With respect to this clonotype: A much larger clone sits a single nucleotide away, making a read error possible. V usage is TRBV6-5 and J usage is TRBJ2-5; no clear D gene. Per the germline V gene, CDR1 is MNHEY and CDR2 is SVGAGI. The length of the CDR3 is 15 residues. CDR3: CGSSYSGRNQETQYF. CDR3 coding DNA: TGTGGCAGCAGTTACAGTGGACGGAATCAAGAGACCCAGTACTTC.

The sample holds one count of this clonotype. Possible read error: a much larger clone is one base away. The chain couples TRBV6-2 or TRBV6-3 to TRBJ1-5, with D perhaps TRBD1 (5 bases). The germline CDR1 and CDR2 sequences are MNHEY and SVGEGT. The CDR3 runs 19 residues. V lost 2 bases and J lost 4, with 24 bases in between. The CDR3 nucleotides read TGTGCCAGCAGTTACAGCATCAGGGAGAGGGCGGCTTTGAATCAGCCCCAGCATTTT. This encodes CASSYSIRERAALNQPQHF.

Of note for this clonotype: A much larger clone lies one base from this, so it may be a read error. The chain is built from TRBV5-4 and TRBJ2-1; D is undetermined. The CDR3 extends over 15 amino acids. Trimming removed 4 bases from V and 5 bases from J, with 16 bases in between. The V gene's germline CDR1 is SGHNT and CDR2 YYREEE (reference sequence). Here the CDR3 DNA reads TGTGCCAGCAGCCCCGCGACCCTTCCTCACAATGAGCAGTTCTTC. Protein: CASSPATLPHNEQFF.

The chain employs TRBV11-2 and TRBJ1-1; D is undetermined. V lost 6 bases to trimming and J lost 10 bases, with 18 bases between them. In germline, CDR1 is SGHAT, CDR2 FQNNGV. The CDR3 is made up of 13 amino acids. In DNA, the CDR3 is TGTGCCAGCAGGTTGGACTGTGTGGGTTTAGCTTTCTTT. It translates to CASRLDCVGLAFF.

The chain is built from TRBV6-2 or TRBV6-3 and TRBJ2-5; 8 bases are shared with TRBD2. The CDR3 has 14 amino acids. Germline-derived CDR1 and CDR2 are MNHEY and SVGEGT. Germline trimming cut 5 bases from V and 5 bases from J; bases unmatched to any gene: 7. CDR3 nucleotides: TGTGCCAGCAGTGCTATTAGCGGGATTGAGACCCAGTACTTC. Residues: CASSAISGIETQYF.